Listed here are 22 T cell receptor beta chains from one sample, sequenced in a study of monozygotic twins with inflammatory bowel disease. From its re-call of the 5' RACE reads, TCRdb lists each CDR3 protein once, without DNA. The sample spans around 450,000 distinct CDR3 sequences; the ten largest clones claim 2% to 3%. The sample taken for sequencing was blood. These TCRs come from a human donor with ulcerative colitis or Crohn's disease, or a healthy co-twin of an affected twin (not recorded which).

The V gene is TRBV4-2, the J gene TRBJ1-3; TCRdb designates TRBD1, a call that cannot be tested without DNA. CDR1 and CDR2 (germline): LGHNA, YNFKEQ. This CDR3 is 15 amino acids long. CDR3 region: CASSQDRGSGNTIYF.

The CDR3 protein is CASSPTAGSPNEQYF. This chain uses TRBV19 with TRBJ2-7; the TRBD1 assignment by TCRdb is unverifiable without DNA. CDR3 length equals 15 residues. Per the germline V gene, CDR1 is LNHDA and CDR2 is SQIVND (reference sequence).

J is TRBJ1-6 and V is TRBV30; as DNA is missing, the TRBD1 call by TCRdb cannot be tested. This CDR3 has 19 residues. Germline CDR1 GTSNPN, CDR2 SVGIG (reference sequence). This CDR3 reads CAWSALRTGGVPYNSPLHF.

The CDR3 sequence: CSATGGGQKTQYF. The chain uses TRBV20-1 and TRBJ2-5; the D call of TRBD1 rests on TCRdb alone, since no DNA is present to check it. This CDR3 comprises 13 residues. Per the germline V gene, CDR1 is DFQATT and CDR2 is SNEGSKA (reference sequence).

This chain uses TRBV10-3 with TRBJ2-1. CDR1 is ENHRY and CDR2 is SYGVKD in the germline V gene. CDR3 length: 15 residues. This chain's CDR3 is CAIRDSGGPYNEQFF.

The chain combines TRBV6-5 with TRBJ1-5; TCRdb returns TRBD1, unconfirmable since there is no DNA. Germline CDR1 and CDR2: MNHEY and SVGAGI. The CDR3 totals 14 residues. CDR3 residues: CASSFTGGGQPQHF.

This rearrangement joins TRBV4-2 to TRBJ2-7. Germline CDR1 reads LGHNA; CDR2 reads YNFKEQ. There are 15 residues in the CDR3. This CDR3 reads CASSQVLGPIYEQYF.

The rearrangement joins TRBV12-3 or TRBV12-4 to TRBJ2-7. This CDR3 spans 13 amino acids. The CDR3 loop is CASSLTLYYEQYF.

This CDR3 is CSARGDLNGQYF. V usage is TRBV20-1 and J usage is TRBJ2-7; checking the TCRdb D call of TRBD1 is not possible without DNA. Germline assignment: CDR1 DFQATT and CDR2 SNEGSKA (reference sequence). The length of the CDR3 is 12 residues.

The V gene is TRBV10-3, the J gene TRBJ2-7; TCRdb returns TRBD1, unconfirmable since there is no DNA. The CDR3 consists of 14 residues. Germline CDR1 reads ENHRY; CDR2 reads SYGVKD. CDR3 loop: CAISSGQGLHEQYF.

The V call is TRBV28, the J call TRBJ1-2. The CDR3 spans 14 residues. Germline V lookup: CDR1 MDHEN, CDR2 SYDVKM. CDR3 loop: CASSLPTLVDGYTF.

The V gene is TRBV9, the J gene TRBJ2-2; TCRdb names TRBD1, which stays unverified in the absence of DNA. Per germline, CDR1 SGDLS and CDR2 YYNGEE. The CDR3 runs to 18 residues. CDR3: CASSVGPRSGPNTGELFF.

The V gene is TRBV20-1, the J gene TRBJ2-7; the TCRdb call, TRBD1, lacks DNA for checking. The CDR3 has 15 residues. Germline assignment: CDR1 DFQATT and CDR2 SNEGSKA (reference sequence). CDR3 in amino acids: CSAPGVGGVSREQYF.

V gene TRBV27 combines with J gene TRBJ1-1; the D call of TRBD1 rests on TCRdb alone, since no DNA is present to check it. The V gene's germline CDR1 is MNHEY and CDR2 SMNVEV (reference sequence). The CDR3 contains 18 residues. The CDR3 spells CASSLWSRYGDRDTEAFF.

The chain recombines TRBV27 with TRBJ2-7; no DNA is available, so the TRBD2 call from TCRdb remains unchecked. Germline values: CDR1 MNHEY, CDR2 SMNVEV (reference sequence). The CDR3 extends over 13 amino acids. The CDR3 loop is CASSPAFSYEQYF.

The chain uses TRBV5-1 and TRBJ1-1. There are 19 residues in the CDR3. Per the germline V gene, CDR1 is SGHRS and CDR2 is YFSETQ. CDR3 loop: CASSFKVLRVWKGPEGAFF.

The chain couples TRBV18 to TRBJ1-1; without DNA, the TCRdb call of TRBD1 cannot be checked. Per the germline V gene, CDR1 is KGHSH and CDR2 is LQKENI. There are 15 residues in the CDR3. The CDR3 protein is CASSPMTGGNTEAFF.

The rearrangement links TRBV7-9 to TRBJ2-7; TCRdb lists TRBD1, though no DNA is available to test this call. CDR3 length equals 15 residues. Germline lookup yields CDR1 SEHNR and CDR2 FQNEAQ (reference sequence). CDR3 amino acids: CASSRDRAASYEQYF.

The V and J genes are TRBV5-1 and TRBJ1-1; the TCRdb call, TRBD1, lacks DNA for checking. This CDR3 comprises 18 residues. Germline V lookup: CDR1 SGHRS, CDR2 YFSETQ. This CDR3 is CASSLEASRQGSNTEAFF.

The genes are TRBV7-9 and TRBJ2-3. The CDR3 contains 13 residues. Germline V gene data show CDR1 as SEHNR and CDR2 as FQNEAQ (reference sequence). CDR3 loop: CASRRPLGDTQYF.

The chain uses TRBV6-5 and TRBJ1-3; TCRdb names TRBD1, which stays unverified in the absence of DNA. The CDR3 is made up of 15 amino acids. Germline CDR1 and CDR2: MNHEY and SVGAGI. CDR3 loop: CASSLGQGGGNTIYF.

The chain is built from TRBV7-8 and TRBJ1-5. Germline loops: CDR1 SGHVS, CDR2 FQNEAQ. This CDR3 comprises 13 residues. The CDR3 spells CASSISANQPQHF.